The clone carrying this TCR beta chain is labeled medium-sized. This record belongs to a study of blood T cell repertoires in COVID-19. V lost 8 bases, J lost 5 bases, and 6 bases stayed unmatched. The CDR3 covers 14 residues. Germline loops: CDR1 LNHDA, CDR2 SQIVND (reference sequence). Only in-frame clones appear in the TCRdb table, and some are missing; sequencing was by immunoSEQ multiplex PCR. The data hold some 19,000 clones, with roughly 82% observed a single time. Sequenced sample: peripheral blood. The origin of this receptor is a man between 65 and 80 years old with COVID-19, enrolled during active disease. The chain uses TRBV19 and TRBJ1-6; 7 nucleotides match TRBD1. The CDR3 DNA reads as TGTGCCAGTTCGTTAGACAGGGATAATTCACCCCTCCACTTT. This encodes CASSLDRDNSPLHF.